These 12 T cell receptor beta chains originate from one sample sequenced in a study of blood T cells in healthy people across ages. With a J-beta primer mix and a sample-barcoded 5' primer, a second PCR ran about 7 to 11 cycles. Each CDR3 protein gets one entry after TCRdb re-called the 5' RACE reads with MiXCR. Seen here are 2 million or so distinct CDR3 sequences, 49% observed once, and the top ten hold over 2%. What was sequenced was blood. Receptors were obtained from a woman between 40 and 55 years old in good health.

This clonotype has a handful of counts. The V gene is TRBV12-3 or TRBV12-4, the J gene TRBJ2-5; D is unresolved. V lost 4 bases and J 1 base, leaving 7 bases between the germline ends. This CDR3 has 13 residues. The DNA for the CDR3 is TGTGCCAGCAGTTCGTGGTCCCAAGAGACCCAGTACTTC. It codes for CASSSWSQETQYF.

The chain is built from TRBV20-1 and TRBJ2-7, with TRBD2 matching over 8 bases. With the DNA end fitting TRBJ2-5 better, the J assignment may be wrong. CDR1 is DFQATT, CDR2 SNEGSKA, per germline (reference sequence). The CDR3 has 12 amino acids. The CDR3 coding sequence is TGCAGTGGGGAAGCGGGGGAGGAGACCCAGTACTTC. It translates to CSGEAGEETQYF.

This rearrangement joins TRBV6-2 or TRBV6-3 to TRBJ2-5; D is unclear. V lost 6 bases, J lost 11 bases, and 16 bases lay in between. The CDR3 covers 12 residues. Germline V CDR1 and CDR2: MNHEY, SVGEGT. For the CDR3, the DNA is TGTGCCAGCAGGGGTGGTGAACGGATTCAGTACTTC. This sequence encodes CASRGGERIQYF.

The chain's CDR3 is CATGTGNEGYTF. The CDR3 nucleotides read TGCGCCACAGGGACGGGGAATGAAGGCTACACCTTC. The chain recombines TRBV5-1 with TRBJ1-2; TRBD1 is a possible D gene (5 bases). V was clipped by 9 bases and J by 8 bases, with 17 bases between them. CDR1 and CDR2 (germline): SGHRS, YFSETQ. This CDR3 has 12 amino acids.

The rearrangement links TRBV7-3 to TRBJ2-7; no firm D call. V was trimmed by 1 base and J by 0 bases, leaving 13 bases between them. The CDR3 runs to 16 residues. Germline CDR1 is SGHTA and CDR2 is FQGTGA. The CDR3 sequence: CASSLSGGLHSYEQYF. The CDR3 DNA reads TGTGCCAGCAGCTTAAGTGGCGGATTACACTCCTACGAGCAGTACTTC.

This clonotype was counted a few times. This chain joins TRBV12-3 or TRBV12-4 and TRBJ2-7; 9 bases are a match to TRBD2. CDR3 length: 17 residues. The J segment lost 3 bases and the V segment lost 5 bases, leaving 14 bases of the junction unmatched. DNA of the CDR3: TGTGCCAGCAGTCCCCAACTTAGCGGGGGCCTCATCTACGAGCAGTACTTC. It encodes CASSPQLSGGLIYEQYF.

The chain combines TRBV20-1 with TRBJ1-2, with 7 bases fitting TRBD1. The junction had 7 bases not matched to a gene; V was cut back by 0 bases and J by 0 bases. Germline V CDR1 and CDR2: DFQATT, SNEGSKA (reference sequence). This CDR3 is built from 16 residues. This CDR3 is CSARDDRQGANYGYTF. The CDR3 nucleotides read TGCAGTGCTAGAGACGACAGACAGGGAGCTAACTATGGCTACACCTTC.

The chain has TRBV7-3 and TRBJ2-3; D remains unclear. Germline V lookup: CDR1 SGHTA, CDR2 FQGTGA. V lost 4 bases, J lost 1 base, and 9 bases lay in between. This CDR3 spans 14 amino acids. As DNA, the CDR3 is TGTGCCAGCAGCTCCGTTACAGGCACAGATACGCAGTATTTT. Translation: CASSSVTGTDTQYF.

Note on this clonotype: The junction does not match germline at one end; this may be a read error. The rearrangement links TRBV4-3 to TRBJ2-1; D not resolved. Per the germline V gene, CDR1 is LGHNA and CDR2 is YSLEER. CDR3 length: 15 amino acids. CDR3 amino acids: CTSSQDSLENNEQFF. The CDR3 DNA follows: TGCACCAGCAGCCAAGATAGTTTGGAGAACAATGAGCAGTTCTTC.

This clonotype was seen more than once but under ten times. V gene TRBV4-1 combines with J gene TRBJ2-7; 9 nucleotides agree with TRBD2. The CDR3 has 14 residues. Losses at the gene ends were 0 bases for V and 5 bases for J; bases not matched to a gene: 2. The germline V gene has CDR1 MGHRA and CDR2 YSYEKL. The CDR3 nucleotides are TGCGCCAGCAGCCAAGATGGGACTAGCAACGAGCAGTACTTC. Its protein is CASSQDGTSNEQYF.

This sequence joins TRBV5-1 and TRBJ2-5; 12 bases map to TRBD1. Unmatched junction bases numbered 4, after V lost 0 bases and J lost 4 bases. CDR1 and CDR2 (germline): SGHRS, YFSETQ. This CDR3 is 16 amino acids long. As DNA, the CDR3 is TGCGCCAGCAGCTTGGAGGGACAGGGGGCTGCAGAGACCCAGTACTTC. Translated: CASSLEGQGAAETQYF.

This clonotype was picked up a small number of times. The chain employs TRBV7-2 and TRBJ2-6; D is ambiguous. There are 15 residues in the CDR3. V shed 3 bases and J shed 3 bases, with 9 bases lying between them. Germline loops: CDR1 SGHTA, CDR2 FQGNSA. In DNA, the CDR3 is TGTGCCAGCAGCTTCAGACCCCTTGGGGCCAACGTCCTGACTTTC. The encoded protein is CASSFRPLGANVLTF.